Each of the 8 T cell receptor beta chains below was sequenced from the same sample in a study of PD-1 blockade in classical Hodgkin lymphoma. All trial patients relapsed after autologous stem cell transplantation. Generated by immunoSEQ multiplex PCR, the TCRdb table keeps only in-frame clones and is missing some. The profile shows 66,000 or so clones, 71% of them singletons. The sample was peripheral blood mononuclear cells (PBMCs), taken before the second cycle of nivolumab. These receptors were collected from a human donor with classical Hodgkin lymphoma.

The chain recombines TRBV19 with TRBJ2-5; D remains unclear. V lost 4 bases and J lost 2, with 14 bases in between. This CDR3 contains 15 residues. In germline, CDR1 is LNHDA, CDR2 SQIVND (reference sequence). Here the CDR3 reads CASSKTWDLQETQYF. CDR3 bases: TGTGCCAGTAGTAAAACATGGGATTTACAAGAGACCCAGTACTTC.

The chain combines TRBV2 with TRBJ2-3; tentatively, D is TRBD1 (6 bases). The CDR3 covers 15 residues. The V gene's germline CDR1 is SNHLY and CDR2 FYNNEI. V lost 5 bases, J lost 4 bases, and 16 bases lay in between. The CDR3 DNA reads as TGTGCCAGCAGTAGACTAACCTCAGGGGCAGATACGCAGTATTTT. It is translated as CASSRLTSGADTQYF.

The rearrangement links TRBV5-1 to TRBJ1-5; D perhaps matches TRBD1 (5 bases). The germline gives CDR1 SGHRS, CDR2 YFSETQ. The V and J ends lost 4 bases and 2 bases respectively, with 10 bases between them. CDR3 length equals 14 residues. The CDR3 sequence: CASSPGGGNQPQHF. The DNA of the CDR3 is TGCGCCAGCAGCCCTGGAGGGGGCAATCAGCCCCAGCATTTT.

This clone turned up a few times. The rearrangement uses TRBV5-3 and TRBJ2-5; 8 nucleotides align to TRBD1. TRBV5-3 is treated as an ORF (open reading frame) with a function not yet certain. Trimming at V came to 3 bases and at J to 5 bases, leaving 15 bases not matched to a gene. This CDR3 has 17 residues. CDR3 bases: TGTGCCAGAAGCTCGCTTATAGGGACAGGCCGAGGGGAGACCCAGTACTTC. Its protein product is CARSSLIGTGRGETQYF.

This clone is a singleton in its sample. The chain recombines TRBV14 with TRBJ1-3; D ambiguous. Germline CDR1 reads SGHDN; CDR2 reads FVKESK. With 3 bases removed from V and 2 bases from J, the gap between germline ends came to 17 bases. This CDR3 comprises 17 residues. The chain's CDR3 is CASSHLYRGHAGNTIYF. The CDR3 DNA is TGTGCCAGCAGCCACCTCTACCGAGGGCACGCTGGAAACACCATATATTTT.

This chain uses TRBV2 with TRBJ2-7; a weak D match, TRBD2 (5 bases). The CDR3 runs to 11 residues. Germline CDR1 and CDR2: SNHLY and FYNNEI. V was pared by 6 bases and J by 3 bases, with 6 bases between. The CDR3 protein is CASSDYYEQYF. DNA for the CDR3: TGTGCCAGCAGCGACTACTACGAGCAGTACTTC. Full variable domain (missing parts from reference TRBV2 and TRBJ2-7): EPEVTQTPSHQVTQMGQEVILRCVPISNHLYFYWYRQILGQKVEFLVSFYNNEISEKSEIFDDQFSVERPDGSNFTLKIRSTKLEDSAMYFCASSDYYEQYFGPGTRLTVT.

The chain joins TRBV9 to TRBJ1-2; no reliable D call. The V gene lost 3 bases and the J gene lost 6 bases, with 15 bases spanning the gap. CDR1 is SGDLS, CDR2 YYNGEE, per germline. CDR3 size: 14 residues. The CDR3 region has the DNA TGTGCCAGCAGCGGGGGTGATCCGGTCCATGGCTACACCTTC. Protein product: CASSGGDPVHGYTF.

The rearrangement uses TRBV5-5 and TRBJ2-1; TRBD1 matches at 12 bases. This CDR3 is built from 16 residues. Germline assignment: CDR1 SGHKS and CDR2 YYEKEE (reference sequence). The V gene end was trimmed by 0 bases and the J gene end by 8 bases; junction bases not matched to a gene: 6. This chain's CDR3 is CASSLEGQGAFDEQFF. DNA of the CDR3: TGTGCCAGCAGCTTGGAGGGACAGGGGGCTTTCGATGAGCAGTTCTTC.